This is a list of T cell receptor beta chains from one sample in a study of blood T cell repertoires in COVID-19. Clones were sequenced by immunoSEQ multiplex PCR, and TCRdb holds only the in-frame ones, with some missing. The sample carries about 280,000 clones, around 90% recorded once. Sequencing was done on a sample of peripheral blood. These receptor sequences come from a man between 18 and 35 years old with active or convalescent COVID-19. Each CDR3 is given with its conserved first and last residue. D genes are given only for firm matches. Part of the rows lack a size; the others show once, few, many or a class for expanded clones.

cdr3_nt cdr3_aa v_call clone_size d_call j_call cdr3_length
TGTGCCAGCAGCAAACGTCGGACAGGGATATTAAATCAGCCCCAGCATTTT CASSKRRTGILNQPQHF TRBV21-1 . . TRBJ1-5 17
TGTGCCAGCAGCTTTAGGGGCTCATGGGAGCAGTACTTC CASSFRGSWEQYF TRBV5-4 . . TRBJ2-7 13
TGTGCCAGCAGCTTAGTATCTAGCGGGGGTTTAGATACGCAGTATTTT CASSLVSSGGLDTQYF TRBV7-2 . TRBD2 TRBJ2-3 16
TGTGCCAGCCGCAGGATCTCTGGAAACACCATATATTTT CASRRISGNTIYF TRBV7-9 . . TRBJ1-3 13
TGCGCCAGCAGTGAGGTCAGGAATTCACCCCTCCACTTT CASSEVRNSPLHF TRBV10-1 few . TRBJ1-6 13
TGTGCCATCAGTGCGGAGGGCGGAACAGAGACCCAGTACTTC CAISAEGGTETQYF TRBV10-3 . . TRBJ2-5 14
TGTGCCAGCAGCTTATCTAGCGGGGGGGCCTACGAGCAGTACTTC CASSLSSGGAYEQYF TRBV11-2 . TRBD2 TRBJ2-7 15
TGTGCCATCAGTGGGACTAGCGGGGGGCCCTCTAGCACAGATACGCAGTATTTT CAISGTSGGPSSTDTQYF TRBV10-3 . TRBD2 TRBJ2-3 18
TGTGCCAGCAGCTCCGGGCAGGGGGTATACGGGGAGCTGTTTTTT CASSSGQGVYGELFF TRBV7-9 . TRBD1 TRBJ2-2 15
TGCAGCGTCACCGCGTTGAGGTCGAGCTCCTACGAGCAGTACTTC CSVTALRSSSYEQYF TRBV29-1 . . TRBJ2-7 15
TGTGCCAGCAGCTACGGACAGGGGAATAATTCACCCCTCCACTTT CASSYGQGNNSPLHF TRBV5-6 . TRBD1 TRBJ1-6 15
TGTGCCACCACAGCGGGACAGGGGGAAGAAGCTTTCTTT CATTAGQGEEAFF TRBV10-3 once TRBD1 TRBJ1-1 13
TGTGCCACCAGCTATTCGGGGGGAACAGATTGGGAGACCCAGTACTTC CATSYSGGTDWETQYF TRBV15 . TRBD2 TRBJ2-5 16
TGTGCCAGCAGCTCGGGATCTCCCTACAATGAGCAGTTCTTC CASSSGSPYNEQFF TRBV27 . . TRBJ2-1 14
TGTGCCAGTAGTATTGTAGAGAAGAATTCACCCCTCCACTTT CASSIVEKNSPLHF TRBV19 . . TRBJ1-6 14
TGTGCCAGTAGGGACAGCCTGGGCTATGGCTACACCTTC CASRDSLGYGYTF TRBV19 . . TRBJ1-2 13
TGTGCCAGCAGCGTAGTCAGGGACTCCTACGAGCAGTACTTC CASSVVRDSYEQYF TRBV9 . . TRBJ2-7 14
TGTGCCAGCAGTTACGGCCCGGGACAGGGTATGGGAGAGCAGTACTTC CASSYGPGQGMGEQYF TRBV6-5 . TRBD1 TRBJ2-7 16
TGTGCCTGGAGTGCCCGCCCTAGGACATTTAGCAATCAGCCCCAGCATTTT CAWSARPRTFSNQPQHF TRBV30 few . TRBJ1-5 17
TGTGCCAGCAGCTTAGAGGAGAAGGAGGGGATTGCCTATGGCTACACCTTC CASSLEEKEGIAYGYTF TRBV7-8 . . TRBJ1-2 17
TGTGCCAGCAGTCCTACTAGCGGACACACCGGGGAGCTGTTTTTT CASSPTSGHTGELFF TRBV7-2 . TRBD2 TRBJ2-2 15
TGTGCCAGCAGCGCAGGGACAGGGAGTGGAAACACCATATATTTT CASSAGTGSGNTIYF TRBV9 . TRBD1 TRBJ1-3 15
TGCGCCAGCAGCCCCTGGACAGGAATTAATGAAAAACTGTTTTTT CASSPWTGINEKLFF TRBV4-1 . TRBD1 TRBJ1-4 15
TGTGCCAGCAGTTACCCCGGACTAGCGGGGTATAGGGGAGCCAAAAACATTCAGTACTTC CASSYPGLAGYRGAKNIQYF TRBV6-2/TRBV6-3 . TRBD2 TRBJ2-4 20
TGTGCCAGAAGCCATCGACTTTATTCACCCCTCCACTTT CARSHRLYSPLHF TRBV5-3 . . TRBJ1-6 13
TGTGCCAGCAGCGTATCCGGGACAGGGTGGTACGAGCAGTACTTC CASSVSGTGWYEQYF TRBV9 . TRBD1 TRBJ2-7 15
TGTGCCAGCAGTGATGGCGGGGGCGGCACAGATACGCAGTATTTT CASSDGGGGTDTQYF TRBV6-4 . . TRBJ2-3 15
TGTGCCAGCAGTTACTCGGCATCTGAAGCTTTCTTT CASSYSASEAFF TRBV6-2/TRBV6-3 . . TRBJ1-1 12
TGCGCCAGCAGCCAACTAGCGGGAGGTGGAGATACGCAGTATTTT CASSQLAGGGDTQYF TRBV4-3 . TRBD2 TRBJ2-3 15
TGTGCCAGCAGTTTAAGGAGGGTCGTTTCACCCCTCCACTTT CASSLRRVVSPLHF TRBV27 . . TRBJ1-6 14
TGCGCCAGCAGCCTCGCGTGGGGACAGAGAAGCCCCTACGAGCAGTACTTC CASSLAWGQRSPYEQYF TRBV5-1 . TRBD1 TRBJ2-7 17
TGTGCCAGCAGCTTGGGGCGGACAAGCACAGATACGCAGTATTTT CASSLGRTSTDTQYF TRBV5-5 . . TRBJ2-3 15
TGCGCCAGCACTCGAAGACAGGTGAGCTCCTACAATGAGCAGTTCTTC CASTRRQVSSYNEQFF TRBV5-1 . . TRBJ2-1 16
TGTGCCACCAGCAGAGATAGGACAGGGGGCGCCGAGCAGTACTTC CATSRDRTGGAEQYF TRBV15 . TRBD1 TRBJ2-7 15
TGTGCCAGCAGTGACTGGAACACTGAAGCTTTCTTT CASSDWNTEAFF TRBV2 . . TRBJ1-1 12
TGTGCCAGCAGCTTAGTGCCCCAGGGTTTGCCGCAGTATTTT CASSLVPQGLPQYF TRBV7-9 . . TRBJ2-3 14
TGTGCCAGCAGTGAGTCGCCGAGCTCTGGGGCCAACGTCCTGACTTTC CASSESPSSGANVLTF TRBV2 . . TRBJ2-6 16
TGTGCCAGCAGCTTATCGGGAGACACCATATATTTT CASSLSGDTIYF TRBV13 . . TRBJ1-3 12
TGTGCCAGCAGTCGGCAGGAGTGGGGAAGGGGCACTGAAGCTTTCTTT CASSRQEWGRGTEAFF TRBV6-2/TRBV6-3 . . TRBJ1-1 16
TGTGCCAGCAGCCCCGTGGCAGGGGGCACTGAAGCTTTCTTT CASSPVAGGTEAFF TRBV7-3 . TRBD1 TRBJ1-1 14
TGTGCCAGCGGGCCGGTCTACGAGCAGTACTTC CASGPVYEQYF TRBV21-1 . . TRBJ2-7 11
TGCAGCGTTGACAACACAGATACGCAGTATTTT CSVDNTDTQYF TRBV29-1 once . TRBJ2-3 11
TGCAGCTCCAAAGACCCCCAGGGGGGAAACACTGAAGCTTTCTTT CSSKDPQGGNTEAFF TRBV29-1 . TRBD1 TRBJ1-1 15
TGCAGTGCCAGTTGGCTAGCGGGGGGCCACTGGGGAGGCAATGAGCAGTTCTTC CSASWLAGGHWGGNEQFF TRBV20-1 once TRBD2 TRBJ2-1 18
TGTGCCAGCAGCTCTGACTTGGGGCGGGGCAAGGATGGCTACACCTTC CASSSDLGRGKDGYTF TRBV5-6 few . TRBJ1-2 16